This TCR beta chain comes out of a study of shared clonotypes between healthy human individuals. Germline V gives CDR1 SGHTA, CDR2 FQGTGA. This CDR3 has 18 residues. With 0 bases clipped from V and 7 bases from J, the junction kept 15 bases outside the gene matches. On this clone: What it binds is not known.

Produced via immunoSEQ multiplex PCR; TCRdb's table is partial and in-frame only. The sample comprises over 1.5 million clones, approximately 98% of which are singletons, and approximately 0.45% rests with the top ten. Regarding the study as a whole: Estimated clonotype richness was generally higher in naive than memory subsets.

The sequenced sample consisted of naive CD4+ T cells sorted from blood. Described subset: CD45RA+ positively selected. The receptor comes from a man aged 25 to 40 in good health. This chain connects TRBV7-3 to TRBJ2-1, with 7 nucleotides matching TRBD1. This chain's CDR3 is CASSLTVGETGFRNEQFF. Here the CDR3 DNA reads TGTGCCAGCAGCTTAACGGTCGGGGAGACAGGGTTTCGGAATGAGCAGTTCTTC.